This T cell receptor (beta chain) was identified in a study of shared clonotypes between healthy human individuals. Study findings and constraints: Naive subsets typically showed greater estimated richness than memory subsets. Four donors held about 4.5% of naive CD4 clonotypes in common.

Each of the donors was a healthy adult who was HIV-negative and had not had a recent acute infection or vaccination. As to this clone: Its antigen remains unknown.

This CDR3 is 16 amino acids long. Germline CDR1 is SGHNT and CDR2 is YENEEA. V shed 4 bases and J shed 2 bases, with 18 bases lying between them. The assay was immunoSEQ multiplex PCR, and TCRdb's table has in-frame clones only and misses some. The sample yields over a million clones, about three quarters seen once. Specimen: memory CD4+ T cells sorted from blood. Subset noted: CD45RA-negative fraction. The sequence derives from a man between 18 and 35 years old in good health. V usage is TRBV11-3 and J usage is TRBJ2-7; perhaps TRBD2 as D (6 bases). The CDR3 DNA sequence: TGTGCCAGCAGCTCATCACTACCTACGGGGGCCTACGAGCAGTACTTC. It codes for CASSSSLPTGAYEQYF.